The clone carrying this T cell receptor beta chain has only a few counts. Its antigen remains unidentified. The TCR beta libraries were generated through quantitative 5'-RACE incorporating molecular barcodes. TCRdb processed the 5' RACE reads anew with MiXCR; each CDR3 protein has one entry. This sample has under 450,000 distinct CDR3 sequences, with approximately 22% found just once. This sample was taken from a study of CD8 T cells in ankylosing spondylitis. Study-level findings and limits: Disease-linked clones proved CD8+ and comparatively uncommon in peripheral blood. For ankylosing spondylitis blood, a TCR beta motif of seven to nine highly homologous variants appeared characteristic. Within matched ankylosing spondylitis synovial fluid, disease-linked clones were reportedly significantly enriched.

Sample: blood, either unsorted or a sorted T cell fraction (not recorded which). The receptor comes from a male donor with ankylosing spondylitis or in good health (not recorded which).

The CDR3 loop is CSGQGGSYNEQFF. The DNA for the CDR3 is TGCAGCGGACAGGGCGGGTCCTACAATGAGCAGTTCTTC. This rearrangement joins TRBV29-1 to TRBJ2-1, with TRBD1 matching over 7 bases. Germline trimming cut 7 bases from V and 1 base from J; bases unmatched to any gene: 4. CDR3 length: 13 residues. Germline V CDR1 and CDR2: SQVTM, ANQGSEA.